This T cell receptor beta chain derives from a study of blood T cell repertoires in COVID-19. Whole-study context: Sample material is recorded as cDNA or gDNA derived from T cells, B-cell-depleted T cells, or PBMCs.

The assay was immunoSEQ multiplex PCR, and TCRdb's table has in-frame clones only and misses some. In the table there are roughly 70,000 clones, about nine tenths of which are singletons. The CDR3 is made up of 15 amino acids. Germline CDR1 and CDR2: KGHSH and LQKENI. V lost 0 bases and J lost 4, with 10 bases in between. The genes are TRBV18 and TRBJ1-5; D is unclear. The TCR sequence derives from a human donor with active COVID-19. The donor label of this sample is uncertain. The sample comprised peripheral blood. The CDR3 DNA follows: TGTGCCAGCTCACCACCCGGGTCCCTAAATCAGCCCCAGCATTTT. Residues: CASSPPGSLNQPQHF. Full variable domain (remainder filled in from reference TRBV18 and TRBJ1-5): NAGVMQNPRHLVRRRGQEARLRCSPMKGHSHVYWYRQLPEEGLKFMVYLQKENIIDESGMPKERFSAEFPKEGPSILRIQQVVRGDSAAYFCASSPPGSLNQPQHFGDGTRLSIL.